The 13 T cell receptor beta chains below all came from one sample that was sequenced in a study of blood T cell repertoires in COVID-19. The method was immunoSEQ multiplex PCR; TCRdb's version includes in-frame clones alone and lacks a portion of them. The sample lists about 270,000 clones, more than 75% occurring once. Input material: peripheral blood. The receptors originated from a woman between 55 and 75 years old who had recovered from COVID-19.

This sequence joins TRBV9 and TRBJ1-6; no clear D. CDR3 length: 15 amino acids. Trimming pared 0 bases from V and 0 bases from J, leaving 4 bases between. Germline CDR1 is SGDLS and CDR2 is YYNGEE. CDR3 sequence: CASSVAGSYNSPLHF. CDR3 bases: TGTGCCAGCAGCGTAGCGGGCTCCTATAATTCACCCCTCCACTTT.

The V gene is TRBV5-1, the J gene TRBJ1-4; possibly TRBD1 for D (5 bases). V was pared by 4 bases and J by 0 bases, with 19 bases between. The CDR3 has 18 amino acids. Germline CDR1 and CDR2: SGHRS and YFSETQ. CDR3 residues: CASSPRMQGLTTNEKLFF. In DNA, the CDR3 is TGCGCCAGCAGCCCCAGGATGCAGGGATTAACAACTAATGAAAAACTGTTTTTT.

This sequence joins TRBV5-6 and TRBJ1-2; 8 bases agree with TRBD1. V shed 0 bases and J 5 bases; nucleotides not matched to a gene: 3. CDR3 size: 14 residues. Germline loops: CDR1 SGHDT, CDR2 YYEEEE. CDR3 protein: CASSLGQGRYGYTF. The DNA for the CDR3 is TGTGCCAGCAGCTTGGGACAGGGGCGGTATGGCTACACCTTC.

The DNA for the CDR3 is TGTGCCAGCAGCGCCCAGGGGCGCGACTATGGCTACACCTTC. Translated: CASSAQGRDYGYTF. J is TRBJ1-2 and V is TRBV9, with a tentative D call TRBD1 (6 bases). CDR1 and CDR2 from the germline V gene are SGDLS and YYNGEE. V shed 3 bases and J shed 3 bases, with 12 bases lying between them. CDR3 length: 14 residues.

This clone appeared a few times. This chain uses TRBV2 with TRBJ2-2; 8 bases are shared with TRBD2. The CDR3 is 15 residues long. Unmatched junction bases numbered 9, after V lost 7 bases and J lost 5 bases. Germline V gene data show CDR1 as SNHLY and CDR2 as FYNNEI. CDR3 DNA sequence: TGTGCCAGCAAATTAGGACTAGCCGGGACCGGGGAGCTGTTTTTT. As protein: CASKLGLAGTGELFF. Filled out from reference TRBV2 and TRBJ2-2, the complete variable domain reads EPEVTQTPSHQVTQMGQEVILRCVPISNHLYFYWYRQILGQKVEFLVSFYNNEISEKSEIFDDQFSVERPDGSNFTLKIRSTKLEDSAMYFCASKLGLAGTGELFFGEGSRLTVL.

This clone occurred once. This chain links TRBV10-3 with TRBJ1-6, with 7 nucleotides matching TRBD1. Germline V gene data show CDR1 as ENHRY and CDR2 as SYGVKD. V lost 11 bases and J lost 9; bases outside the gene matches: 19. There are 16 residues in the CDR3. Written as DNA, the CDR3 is TGTGCCGCACGGGCGACCGGGACAGTCGGGAGTTCACCCCTCCACTTT. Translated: CAARATGTVGSSPLHF.

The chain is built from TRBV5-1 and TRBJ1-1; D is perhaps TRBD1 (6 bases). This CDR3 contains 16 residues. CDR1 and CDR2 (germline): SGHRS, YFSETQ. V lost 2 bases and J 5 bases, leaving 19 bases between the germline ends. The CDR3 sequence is CASSFSRGRVGTEAFF. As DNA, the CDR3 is TGCGCCAGCAGCTTTTCCAGGGGCCGAGTGGGAACTGAAGCTTTCTTT.

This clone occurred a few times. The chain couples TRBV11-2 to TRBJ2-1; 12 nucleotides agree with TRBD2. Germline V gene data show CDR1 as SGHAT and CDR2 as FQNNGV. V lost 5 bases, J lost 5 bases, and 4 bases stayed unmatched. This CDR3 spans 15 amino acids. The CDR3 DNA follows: TGTGCCAGCAGCCTCGGACTAGCGGGGAACAATGAGCAGTTCTTC. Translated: CASSLGLAGNNEQFF. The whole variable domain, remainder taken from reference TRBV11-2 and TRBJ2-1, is EAGVAQSPRYKIIEKRQSVAFWCNPISGHATLYWYQQILGQGPKLLIQFQNNGVVDDSQLPKDRFSAERLKGVDSTLKIQPAKLEDSAVYLCASSLGLAGNNEQFFGPGTRLTVL.

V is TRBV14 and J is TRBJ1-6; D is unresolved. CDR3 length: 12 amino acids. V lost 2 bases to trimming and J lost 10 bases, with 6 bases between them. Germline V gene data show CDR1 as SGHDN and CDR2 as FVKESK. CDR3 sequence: CASSQQLSPLHF. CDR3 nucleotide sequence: TGTGCCAGCAGCCAACAACTATCACCCCTCCACTTT.

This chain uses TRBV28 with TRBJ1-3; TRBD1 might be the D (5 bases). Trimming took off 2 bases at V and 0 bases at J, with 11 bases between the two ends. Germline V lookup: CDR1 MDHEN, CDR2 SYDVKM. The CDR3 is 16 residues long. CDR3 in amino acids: CASSLRGLASGNTIYF. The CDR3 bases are TGTGCCAGCAGTTTAAGGGGTTTGGCCTCTGGAAACACCATATATTTT.

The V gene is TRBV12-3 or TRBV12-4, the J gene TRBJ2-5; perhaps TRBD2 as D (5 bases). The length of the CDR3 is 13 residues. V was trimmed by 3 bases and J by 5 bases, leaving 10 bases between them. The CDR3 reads CASSFASRETQYF. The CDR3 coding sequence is TGTGCCAGCAGTTTTGCTAGCAGGGAGACCCAGTACTTC.

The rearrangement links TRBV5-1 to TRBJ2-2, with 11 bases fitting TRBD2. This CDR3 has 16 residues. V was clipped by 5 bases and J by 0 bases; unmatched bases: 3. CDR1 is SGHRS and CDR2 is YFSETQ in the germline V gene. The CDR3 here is CASRQTSGANTGELFF. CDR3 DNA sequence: TGCGCCAGCAGACAGACTAGCGGGGCGAACACCGGGGAGCTGTTTTTT. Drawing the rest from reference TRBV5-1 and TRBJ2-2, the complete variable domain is KAGVTQTPRYLIKTRGQQVTLSCSPISGHRSVSWYQQTPGQGLQFLFEYFSETQRNKGNFPGRFSGRQFSNSRSEMNVSTLELGDSALYLCASRQTSGANTGELFFGEGSRLTVL.

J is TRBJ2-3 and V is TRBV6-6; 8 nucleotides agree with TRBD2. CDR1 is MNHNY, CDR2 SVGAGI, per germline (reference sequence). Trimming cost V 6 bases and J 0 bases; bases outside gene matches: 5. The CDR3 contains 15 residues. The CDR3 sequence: CASRPPGGSTDTQYF. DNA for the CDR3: TGTGCCAGCAGGCCTCCGGGGGGGAGCACAGATACGCAGTATTTT.